This T cell receptor beta chain came from a study of blood T cell repertoires in COVID-19. Per germline, CDR1 SGHNT and CDR2 YYREEE (reference sequence). Between the trimmed V and J ends, which lost 0 bases and 3 bases, there was a span of 7 bases. The CDR3 spans 14 residues. Method: immunoSEQ multiplex PCR; TCRdb's copy keeps in-frame clones and lacks some. The table shows hundreds of thousands of clones, with nearly 90% occurring only once. Sequencing input: peripheral blood. The chain recombines TRBV5-4 with TRBJ2-1; D is unclear. The origin of this receptor is a man between 18 and 35 years old with active or convalescent COVID-19. The CDR3 loop reads CASSLGHLYNEQFF. CDR3 coding DNA: TGTGCCAGCAGCTTGGGACACCTCTACAATGAGCAGTTCTTC.